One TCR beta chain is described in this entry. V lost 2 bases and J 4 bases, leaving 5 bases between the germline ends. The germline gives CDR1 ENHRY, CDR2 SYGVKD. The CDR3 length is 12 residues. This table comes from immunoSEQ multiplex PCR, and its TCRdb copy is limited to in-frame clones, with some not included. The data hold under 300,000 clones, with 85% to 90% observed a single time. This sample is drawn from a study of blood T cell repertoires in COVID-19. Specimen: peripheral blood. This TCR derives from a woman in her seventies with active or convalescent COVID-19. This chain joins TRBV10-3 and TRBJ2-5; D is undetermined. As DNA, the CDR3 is TGTGCCATCAGTGAGGCGGCAGAGACCCAGTACTTC. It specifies CAISEAAETQYF.